Sequencing of this TCR beta chain was carried out in a study of cytomegalovirus exposure and HLA in healthy donors (dated by TCRdb to 2017 to 2019). Background on the whole study: In an earlier analysis of roughly 500 of the donors, 250 to 300 Gb of sequence data and roughly 100 million unique TCR beta sequences from 180 million or so T cells were reported. HLA typing included class I and class II loci at four-digit resolution. Among the roughly 400 genotyped donors, around 79% belonged to the genetic ancestry cluster associated with self-reported Caucasian donors. In addition to the first cohort of hundreds of subjects, a separate validation cohort of 130 or so different subjects was used. Roughly five DR-DQ haplotypes were handled as single units for association and clustering because linkage in the cohort was strong. The T cell repertoires of 666 subjects were profiled by immunosequencing and related to cytomegalovirus serostatus. Genome-wide SNP genotypes for about 65% of the 666 donors were used in a later genetic analysis, which treated that subset as a discovery cohort. The number of typed donors differed by locus: about 620-640 for A, B, C, DRB1 and DQB1; roughly 510 for DQA1; 606 for DPA1; and roughly 450 for DPB1. Among a few hundred genotyped donors of the cohort, an average of around 240,000 unique TCR beta nucleotide sequences were sequenced per donor, about a sixth of them non-productive. Approximately 310 gigabases of sequencing data and 70 million to 85 million unique TCR sequences were included in an early release covering roughly 600 HLA-typed donors. An earlier analysis of more than 450 of the donors used high-throughput TCR beta sequencing to judge whether each TCR beta V gene segment behaved as functional or pseudogenic. Every repertoire in the discovery cohort had been generated on one and the same sequencing platform. Donor age, sex, ethnicity and CMV serostatus were compiled together with the repertoire data. In the later analysis, no new phenotypic data were used to find candidate immune exposures; instead, reliance was placed on TCR beta sequences and their occurrence across donors. The study combined high-throughput TCR immunosequencing, statistical association of individual TCRs with disease status, and machine learning to predict cytomegalovirus infection status. A later analysis re-analyzed previously published TCR beta repertoires from 500 to 700 donors and added high-resolution HLA genotyping to study TCR occurrence patterns. The aim of the study was to test whether cataloging public T cell receptors could identify signatures of past pathogen exposure.

Points the paper makes about the study in general: Most TCR sequences were seen in very few donors, while some public TCRs were found in many individuals. The study listed 150 to 200 TCR beta chains as associated with cytomegalovirus. A later analysis found that TCR association rates varied across HLA loci, with DRB1 alleles showing the most associated TCRs and HLA-C alleles the fewest. In a later analysis, most CMV-associated TCR beta chains were found to appear HLA-restricted, with HLA associations seemingly driven largely by CMV exposure. About 17 rarely observed V segments, including chromosome 9 orphons, were excluded from the earlier analysis of approximately 600 of the donors because counts were too low. The authors suggested that the approach could potentially be generalized to other disease states and immunological phenotypes. Strong co-occurrence of HLA alleles, especially DR and DQ, made assigning TCR associations to individual alleles difficult. In an earlier analysis of around 600 of the donors, most TCR beta V segments appeared in productive rearrangements about 87% or about 30% of the time, broadly matching IMGT annotations. A later genetic analysis reported fewer N-insertions in productive TCRs among donors in an Asian-associated ancestry cluster than the roughly 670-donor mean. The cohort was sequenced for TCR beta chains only, and without alpha or paired-chain data the features that could be detected were limited. Some IMGT-functional V segments, including TRBV6-2 and TRBV6-3, could not be distinguished by the 87-base-pair reads and were therefore excluded. An association between a missense DCLRE1C variant and V-gene and J-gene trimming of TCR beta chains was found in a later genetic analysis and replicated in an independent cohort. A few of the identified cytomegalovirus-associated TCR beta chains were confirmed in vitro to be specific for cytomegalovirus antigens. In a later analysis, HLA-associated TCR beta chains were found to be more clonally expanded and to have lower generation probabilities than equally common non-associated chains. HLA typing was unavailable for some donors at each locus, so association tests used only the typed subset. A further reported finding was that TCR beta sequences accurately predicted the HLA-A and HLA-B alleles for most subjects in the first cohort. For the cohort, immune exposure information was limited to CMV serostatus. A later analysis associated 16,951 TCR beta sequences with specific HLA alleles at a false discovery rate of 0.05. A later analysis reported that several top co-occurrence clusters appeared linked to parvovirus B19, influenza, CMV and Epstein-Barr virus. A cluster of highly shared sequence variants was judged likely to be a technical artifact of the sequencing pipeline. Presence/absence analyses assumed roughly uniform sequencing depth across donors, an assumption that may not hold. Correlated functional status among segregating V segments might reflect linkage disequilibrium, but an unknown experimental factor could not be ruled out. Cytomegalovirus status was reported to be diagnosed by the classifier with high specificity and sensitivity in both the original and validation cohorts.

After removal of 4 bases from V and 3 bases from J, the junction retains 6 bases not matched to a gene. The CDR3 runs 15 residues from the cysteine to the phenylalanine. The entry retains the CDR3 DNA only, 45 bases that are in frame from base 1. The CDR1 and CDR2 encoded by the germline V gene (reference sequence) are MNHNY and SVGAGI. Turning to this clone: This clone's antigen is unknown. No quality values exist for individual bases; no much larger clone is one base distant.

The method behind the library was the immunoSEQ multiplex PCR assay. For the multiplex PCR, a mixture combining 60 forward primers for TCR Vbeta segments and 13 reverse primers for TCR Jbeta segments was used. Amplification of the CDR3 region of rearranged TCR beta genes was performed with a multiplex PCR assay on genomic DNA. The amplified TCR beta libraries were sequenced on the Illumina HiSeq System as 87-base-pair reads. Regarding the original processing steps: Across the roughly 700 repertoires, a later analysis counted roughly 77 million unique TCR beta chains, roughly 11 million of which were shared by at least two donors. Raw reads were error-corrected and collapsed into unique sequences with a nearest-neighbor algorithm that merged closely related sequences to remove PCR and sequencing errors. Alignment of CDR3 sequences to IMGT reference sequences was used to assign V, D and J gene segments. For a sequence to be retained, a match of at least six nucleotides to both a V gene segment and a J gene segment was required. A rearrangement counted as productive if the CDR3 had no stop codons and remained in frame with V and J, and every other rearrangement counted as non-productive. CDR3 was defined according to IMGT convention as the region running from the second conserved V-encoded cysteine to the conserved J-encoded phenylalanine. The earlier analysis of about 590 of the donors excluded sequences that lacked an unambiguous match to a single V gene segment. An earlier analysis of several hundred of the donors called V segments functional above 56.7% productive rearrangements and segregating when the between-donor standard deviation exceeded 5%. A statistical classification framework was built to diagnose cytomegalovirus status from the catalog of TCR beta chain sequences. V and J gene assignment, in a later analysis, came from comparing TCR nucleotide sequences with IMGT/GENE-DB human TR gene sequences. The TCRdist pipeline was used in a later analysis to assign CDR3 sequences and most-parsimonious VDJ recombination scenarios. In a later analysis, each TCR beta chain was defined by its CDR3 amino acid sequence together with its V-gene family, and reads lacking a unique V-gene family were excluded. To address suspected cross-contamination and a sequencing artifact, a later analysis removed 450 to 700 highly shared, low-generation-probability nucleotide sequences. For each public chain, a later analysis derived a clonal expansion index from normalized ranks of inferred template counts within each repertoire. In a later analysis, generation probabilities were computed with a VDJ recombination model fitted to out-of-frame rearrangements, and the resulting probabilities were checked against IGoR. A later analysis scored TCR-TCR, TCR-HLA and TCR-CMV co-occurrence with hypergeometric tests, applying a repertoire-size bias correction to TCR pairs. A later analysis estimated false discovery rates by permuting HLA or CMV assignments 20 times. A later analysis grouped co-occurring TCRs with DBSCAN, adding TCRdist sequence similarity when clustering within HLA-allele-positive subsets. Repertoires with fewer than 30,000 or more than 120,000 public chains were left out of co-occurrence clustering, as were about five repertoires with anomalous nucleotide sharing. The table was pulled from immuneACCESS by TCRdb, which kept in-frame rearrangements only. Such tables lose some clones; where checked, under half of the loss comes from unresolved V genes, and the rest has no known cause. V, J and clone size reflect that table, while D and trimming were determined from the DNA. Counted in this sample were about 160,000 clones; around three quarters of them appeared once. The biggest ten clones account for 0.9% to 1.1% of the sample.

The cohort consisted of some 670 healthy bone marrow donors. All cohort members were sampled while nominally healthy, although unrecorded immune exposures were likely present. The donor was CMV seronegative and was included in the group of a few hundred seronegative cohort members. Each donor provided a peripheral blood sample, and peripheral blood mononuclear cells were used for TCR beta sequencing. Genomic DNA was extracted from the blood cell samples with the Qiagen DNeasy Blood Extraction Kit. The receptor was isolated from a woman aged 40 to 50 in good health and CMV-seronegative. The chain was built from TRBV6-6 and TRBJ2-1, with TRBD2 identical over 7 junction bases. Sequencing was done on a sample of PBMCs. Here the CDR3 is given as CASSSRTRNYNEQFF. The nucleotide sequence reads TGTGCCAGCAGTTCTAGGACTAGGAACTACAATGAGCAGTTCTTC.